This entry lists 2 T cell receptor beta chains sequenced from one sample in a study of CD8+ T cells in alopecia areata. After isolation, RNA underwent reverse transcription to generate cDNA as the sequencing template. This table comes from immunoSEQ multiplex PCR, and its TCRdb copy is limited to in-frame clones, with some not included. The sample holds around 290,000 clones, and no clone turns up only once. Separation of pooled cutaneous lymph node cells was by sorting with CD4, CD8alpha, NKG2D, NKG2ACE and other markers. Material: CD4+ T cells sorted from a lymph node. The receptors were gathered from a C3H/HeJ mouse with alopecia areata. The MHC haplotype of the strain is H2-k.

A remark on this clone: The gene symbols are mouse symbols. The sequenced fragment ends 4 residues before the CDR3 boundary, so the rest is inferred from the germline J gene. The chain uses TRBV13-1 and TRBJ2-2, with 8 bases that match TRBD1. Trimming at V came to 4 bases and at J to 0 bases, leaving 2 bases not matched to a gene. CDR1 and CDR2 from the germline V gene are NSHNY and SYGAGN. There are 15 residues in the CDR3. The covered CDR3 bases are TGTGCCAGCAGTAACAGGGGGACAAACACCGGG. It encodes CASSNRGTNTG. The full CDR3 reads CASSNRGTNTGQLYF.

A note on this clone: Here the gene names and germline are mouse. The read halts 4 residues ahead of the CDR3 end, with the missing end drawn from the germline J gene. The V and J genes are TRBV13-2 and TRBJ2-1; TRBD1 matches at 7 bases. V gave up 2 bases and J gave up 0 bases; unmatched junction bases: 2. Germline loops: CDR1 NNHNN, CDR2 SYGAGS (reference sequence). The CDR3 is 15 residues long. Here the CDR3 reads CASGEDRHNYAEQFF. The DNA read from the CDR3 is TGTGCCAGCGGTGAGGACAGGCATAACTATGCT.